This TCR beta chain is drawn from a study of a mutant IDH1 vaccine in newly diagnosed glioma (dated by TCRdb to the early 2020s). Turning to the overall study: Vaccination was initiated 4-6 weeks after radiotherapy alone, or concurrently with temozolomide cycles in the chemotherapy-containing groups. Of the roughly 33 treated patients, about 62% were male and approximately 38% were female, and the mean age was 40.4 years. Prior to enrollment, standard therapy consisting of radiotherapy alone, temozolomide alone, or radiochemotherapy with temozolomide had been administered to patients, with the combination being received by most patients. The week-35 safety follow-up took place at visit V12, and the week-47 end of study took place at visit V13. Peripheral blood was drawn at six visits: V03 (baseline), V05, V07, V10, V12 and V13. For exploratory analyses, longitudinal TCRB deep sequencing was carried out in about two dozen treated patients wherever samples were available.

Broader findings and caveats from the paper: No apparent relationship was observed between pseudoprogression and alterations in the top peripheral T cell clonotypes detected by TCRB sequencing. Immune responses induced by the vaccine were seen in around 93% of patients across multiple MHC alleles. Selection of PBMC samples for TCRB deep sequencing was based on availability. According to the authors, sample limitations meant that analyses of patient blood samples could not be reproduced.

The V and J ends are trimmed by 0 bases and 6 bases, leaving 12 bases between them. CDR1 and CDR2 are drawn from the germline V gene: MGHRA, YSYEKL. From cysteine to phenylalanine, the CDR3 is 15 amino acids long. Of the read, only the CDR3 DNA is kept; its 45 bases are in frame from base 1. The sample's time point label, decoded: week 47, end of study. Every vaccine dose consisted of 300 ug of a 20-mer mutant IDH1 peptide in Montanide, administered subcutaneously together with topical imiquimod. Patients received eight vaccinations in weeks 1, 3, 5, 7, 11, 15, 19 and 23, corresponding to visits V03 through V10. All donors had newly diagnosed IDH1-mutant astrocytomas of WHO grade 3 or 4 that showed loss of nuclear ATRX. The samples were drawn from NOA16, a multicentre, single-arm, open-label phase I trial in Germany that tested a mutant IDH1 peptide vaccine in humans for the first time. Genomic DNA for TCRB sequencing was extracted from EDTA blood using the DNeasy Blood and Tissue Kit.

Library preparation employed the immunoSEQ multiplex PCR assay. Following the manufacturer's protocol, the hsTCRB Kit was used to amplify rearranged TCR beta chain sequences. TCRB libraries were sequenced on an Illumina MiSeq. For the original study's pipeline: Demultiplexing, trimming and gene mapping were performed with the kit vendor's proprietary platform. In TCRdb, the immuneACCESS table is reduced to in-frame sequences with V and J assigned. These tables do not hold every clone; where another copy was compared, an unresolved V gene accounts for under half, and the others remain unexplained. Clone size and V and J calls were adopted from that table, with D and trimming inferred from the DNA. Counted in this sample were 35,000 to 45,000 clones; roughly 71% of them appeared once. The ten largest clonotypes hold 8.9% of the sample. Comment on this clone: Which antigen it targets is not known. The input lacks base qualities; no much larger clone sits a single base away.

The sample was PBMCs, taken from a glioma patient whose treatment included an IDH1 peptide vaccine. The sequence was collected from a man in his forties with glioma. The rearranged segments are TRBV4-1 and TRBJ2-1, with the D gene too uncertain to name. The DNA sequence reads TGCGCCAGCAGCCAAGAAGGGTATTACAGCAATGAGCAGTTCTTC. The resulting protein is CASSQEGYYSNEQFF.